The rows below give T cell receptor beta chains drawn from one sample of a study of regulatory T cells in long-lasting Graves disease. A single record per CDR3 protein comes from TCRdb applying MiXCR to the multiplex PCR reads. In the table there are 400,000 to 500,000 distinct CDR3 sequences, 16% of which are singletons. This sample was shared with a second study, whose subject was T cells in Graves' hyperthyroidism and ophthalmopathy.

The specimen was peripheral blood mononuclear cells (PBMCs), collected at new diagnosis, from a patient treated with antithyroid drugs. These receptors came from a woman under 30 with Graves disease. The conserved cysteine and the conserved F or W are not part of the CDR3 here. A row's size may be missing; if present it is once, few, many or a size class.

J: TRBJ1-2; V: TRBV5-6; size: few; CDR3: ASSPRDLYGYT
J: TRBJ2-3; V: TRBV7-9; size: few; CDR3: ASGRLAGAH
J: TRBJ2-7; V: TRBV5-1; size: .; CDR3: ASSTQRGTYEQY
J: TRBJ2-7; V: TRBV11-2; size: many; CDR3: ASRLTGRYEQY
J: TRBJ2-4; V: TRBV20-1; size: few; CDR3: SAISAKNIQY
J: TRBJ1-1; V: TRBV5-1; size: many; CDR3: ASRTRQGMNTEAF
J: TRBJ2-1; V: TRBV19; size: many; CDR3: ASSIVTGLSYNEQF
J: TRBJ2-2; V: TRBV3-1; size: few; CDR3: ASSRPRLAGGYTGELF
J: TRBJ2-3; V: TRBV28; size: many; CDR3: ASSFVAGPRASTDTQY
J: TRBJ2-3; V: TRBV27; size: few; CDR3: ASSSRLAGASDTQY
J: TRBJ1-4; V: TRBV5-1; size: few; CDR3: ASSFGQGDEKLF
J: TRBJ2-1; V: TRBV12-3/TRBV12-4; size: many; CDR3: ASSFGTSGREYNEQF
J: TRBJ2-7; V: TRBV28; size: .; CDR3: ASSESRTESMNLYYEQY
J: TRBJ2-7; V: TRBV9; size: few; CDR3: ASSVEVGSYEQY
J: TRBJ1-5; V: TRBV28; size: .; CDR3: ASSSGPSILRQPQH
J: TRBJ2-5; V: TRBV3-1; size: few; CDR3: ASSQGLAGVTPETQY
J: TRBJ2-1; V: TRBV28; size: many; CDR3: ASSLSFLKRGSYNEQF
J: TRBJ2-2; V: TRBV12-3/TRBV12-4; size: few; CDR3: ASSFVPTSGNAGELF
J: TRBJ2-7; V: TRBV4-3; size: .; CDR3: ASSQDWTVTGEQY
J: TRBJ2-5; V: TRBV19; size: few; CDR3: ASSTVETQY
J: TRBJ2-1; V: TRBV27; size: many; CDR3: ASSSGESYNEQF
J: TRBJ1-5; V: TRBV4-1; size: .; CDR3: ASSQDLRQANNQPQH
J: TRBJ2-3; V: TRBV27; size: .; CDR3: ASSFIAGSTDTQY
J: TRBJ2-3; V: TRBV19; size: .; CDR3: ASNSRDYTDTQY
J: TRBJ2-5; V: TRBV11-1; size: many; CDR3: ASSYLVGGAGQETQY
J: TRBJ2-7; V: TRBV3-1; size: few; CDR3: ASSPVAGQGAEEQY
J: TRBJ2-3; V: TRBV10-3; size: many; CDR3: ATLWTGGSTDTQY